The 9 T cell receptor beta chains below come from one sample, sequenced in a study of shared clonotypes between healthy human individuals. Profiling relied on immunoSEQ multiplex PCR, and the TCRdb table lists in-frame clones only, not all of them. The sample carries approximately 1,000,000 clones, 60% to 85% recorded once. Material for sequencing was memory CD4+ T cells from PBMCs. Subset in this sample: CD45RA-negative fraction. All receptors come from a man younger than 35 in good health. Some clones in this sample may be carry-over from other donors' samples.

This clone was detected only once. The CDR3 sequence: CASSPQGGGNYGYTF. In DNA, the CDR3 is TGTGCCAGCAGCCCCCAAGGGGGAGGGAACTATGGCTACACCTTC. V and J are TRBV21-1 and TRBJ1-2. TRBV21-1 is a pseudogene. The CDR3 has 15 residues.

V gene TRBV10-2 combines with J gene TRBJ2-7, with a possible D match to TRBD1 (6 bases). V was clipped by 1 base and J by 3 bases, with 13 bases between them. The germline V gene encodes CDR1 WSHSY and CDR2 SAAADI. The CDR3 loop spans 15 amino acids. The CDR3 protein is CASSELASTGYEQYF. CDR3 bases: TGCGCCAGCAGTGAGTTAGCCTCGACAGGCTACGAGCAGTACTTC.

CDR3: CASIRDGRYREAFF. DNA of the CDR3: TGTGCCAGTATCCGGGACGGCCGTTACCGTGAAGCTTTCTTT. The gene calls are TRBV6-5 and TRBJ1-1, with a tentative D call TRBD1 (5 bases). CDR1 is MNHEY and CDR2 is SVGAGI in the germline V gene. V lost 9 bases, J lost 7 bases, and 21 bases lay in between. CDR3 size: 14 residues.

This chain links TRBV19 with TRBJ1-3; 9 bases are a match to TRBD1. V lost 11 bases, J lost 7 bases, and 3 bases stayed unmatched. Germline CDR1 reads LNHDA; CDR2 reads SQIVND (reference sequence). The CDR3 spans 11 residues. The DNA of the CDR3 is TGTGCCGGTGACAGGGGGAACACCATATATTTT. Its protein product is CAGDRGNTIYF.

Remarks on this clone: A single base separates this from a much larger clone, so it may be a read error. This specimen includes other DNA sequences encoding the same CDR3. The chain links TRBV7-2 to TRBJ1-3; D unresolved. The CDR3 runs to 12 residues. The germline V gene encodes CDR1 SGHTA and CDR2 FQGNSA. V lost 2 bases to trimming and J lost 2 bases, with 1 base between them. In DNA, the CDR3 is TGTGCCAGCAGCTTAACTGGAAACACCATATATTTT. This codes for CASSLTGNTIYF.

V and J are TRBV30 and TRBJ2-3; possibly TRBD2 for D (7 bases). Trimming removed 2 bases at V and 4 bases at J, with 10 bases between. The CDR3 is 13 amino acids. The germline V gene has CDR1 GTSNPN and CDR2 SVGIG (reference sequence). DNA for the CDR3: TGTGCCTGGAGTAGGGGGGGCCCAGATACGCAGTATTTT. As protein: CAWSRGGPDTQYF.

The table lists this clone with a few counts. The chain carries TRBV6-1 and TRBJ2-7; D is undetermined. Trimming pared 2 bases from V and 0 bases from J, leaving 11 bases between. Germline CDR1 reads MNHNS; CDR2 reads SASEGT. This CDR3 has 15 residues. The CDR3 region is CASSETAVGSYEQYF. The CDR3 coding sequence is TGTGCCAGCAGTGAAACGGCCGTTGGCTCCTACGAGCAGTACTTC.

The V gene is TRBV27, the J gene TRBJ1-2; D is perhaps TRBD1 (6 bases). Deletions cut 8 bases from V and 4 bases from J, with 11 bases between. The CDR3 has 12 residues. Looked up from germline, CDR1 is MNHEY and CDR2 is SMNVEV (reference sequence). The CDR3 protein is CASRSTGYGYTF. The CDR3 DNA is TGTGCCAGCCGCTCGACAGGCTATGGCTACACCTTC.

The chain is built from TRBV29-1 and TRBJ1-2; D gene ambiguous. The CDR3 totals 13 residues. From germline, CDR1 is SQVTM and CDR2 ANQGSEA. Deletions cut 2 bases from V and 0 bases from J, with 7 bases between. The CDR3: CSVEQQPNYGYTF. The DNA of the CDR3 is TGCAGCGTTGAACAACAGCCTAACTATGGCTACACCTTC.